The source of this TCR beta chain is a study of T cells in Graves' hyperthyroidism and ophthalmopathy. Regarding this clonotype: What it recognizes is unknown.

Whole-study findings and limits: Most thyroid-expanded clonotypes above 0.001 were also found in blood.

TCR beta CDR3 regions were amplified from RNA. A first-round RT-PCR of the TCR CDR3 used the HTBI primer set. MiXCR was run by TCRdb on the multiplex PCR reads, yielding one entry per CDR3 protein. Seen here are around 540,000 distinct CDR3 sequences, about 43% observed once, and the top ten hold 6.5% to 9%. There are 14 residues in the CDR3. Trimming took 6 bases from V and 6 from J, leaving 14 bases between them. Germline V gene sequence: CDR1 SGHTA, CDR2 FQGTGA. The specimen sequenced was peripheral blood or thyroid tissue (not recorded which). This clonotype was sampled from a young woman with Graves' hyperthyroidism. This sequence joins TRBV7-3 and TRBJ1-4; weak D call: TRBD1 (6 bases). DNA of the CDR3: TGTGCCAGCAGTGAACGTAGGGGGGATGAAAAACTGTTTTTT. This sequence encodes CASSERRGDEKLFF.